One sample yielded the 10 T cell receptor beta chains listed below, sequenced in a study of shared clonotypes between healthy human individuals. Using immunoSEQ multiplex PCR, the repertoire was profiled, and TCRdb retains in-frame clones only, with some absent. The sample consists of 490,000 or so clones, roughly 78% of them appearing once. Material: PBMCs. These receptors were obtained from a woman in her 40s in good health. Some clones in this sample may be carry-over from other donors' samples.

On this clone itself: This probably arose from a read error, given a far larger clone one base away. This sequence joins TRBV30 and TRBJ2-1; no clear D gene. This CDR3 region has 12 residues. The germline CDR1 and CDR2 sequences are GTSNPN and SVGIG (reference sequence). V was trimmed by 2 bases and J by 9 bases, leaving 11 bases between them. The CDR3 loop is CAWSYTSPEQFF. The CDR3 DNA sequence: TGTGCCTGGAGTTACACGAGCCCTGAGCAGTTCTTC.

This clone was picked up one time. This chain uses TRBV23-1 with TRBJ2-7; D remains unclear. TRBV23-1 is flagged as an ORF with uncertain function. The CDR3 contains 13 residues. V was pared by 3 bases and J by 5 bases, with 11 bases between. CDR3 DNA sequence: TGCGCCAGCAGTCACCCGACCTGGGACGAGCAGTACTTC. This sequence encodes CASSHPTWDEQYF.

The CDR3 sequence is CSVALFDGGTSGNTIYF. Written as DNA, the CDR3 is TGCAGCGTTGCTCTATTTGACGGCGGGACCTCTGGAAACACCATATATTTT. The chain employs TRBV29-1 and TRBJ1-3, with D maybe TRBD1 (5 bases). Germline assignment: CDR1 SQVTM and CDR2 ANQGSEA. This CDR3 is 17 amino acids long. With 4 bases removed from V and 0 bases from J, the gap between germline ends came to 19 bases.

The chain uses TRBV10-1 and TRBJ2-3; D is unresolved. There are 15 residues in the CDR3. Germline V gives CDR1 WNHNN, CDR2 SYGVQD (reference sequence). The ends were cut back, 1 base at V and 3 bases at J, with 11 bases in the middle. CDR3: CASSEYFPETDTQYF. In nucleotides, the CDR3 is TGCGCCAGCAGTGAGTATTTCCCGGAAACAGATACGCAGTATTTT.

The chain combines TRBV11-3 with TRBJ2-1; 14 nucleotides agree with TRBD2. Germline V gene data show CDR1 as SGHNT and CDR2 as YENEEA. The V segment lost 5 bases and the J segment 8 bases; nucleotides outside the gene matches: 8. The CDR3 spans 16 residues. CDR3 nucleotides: TGTGCCAGCAGCACCTCGACTAGCGGGGGGGGCGATGAGCAGTTCTTC. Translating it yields CASSTSTSGGGDEQFF.

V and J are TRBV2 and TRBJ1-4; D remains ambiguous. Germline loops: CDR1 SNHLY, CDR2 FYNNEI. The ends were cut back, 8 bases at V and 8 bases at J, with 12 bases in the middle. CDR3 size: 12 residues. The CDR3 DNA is TGTGCCAGCGCCATTTCGCAGGAAAAACTGTTTTTT. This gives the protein CASAISQEKLFF.

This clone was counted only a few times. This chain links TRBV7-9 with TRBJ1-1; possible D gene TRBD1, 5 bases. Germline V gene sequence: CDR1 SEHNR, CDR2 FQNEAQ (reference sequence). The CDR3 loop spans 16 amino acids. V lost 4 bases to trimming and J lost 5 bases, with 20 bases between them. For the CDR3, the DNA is TGTGCCAGCAGCTCCCAGGGTGGACTAAAGGGGACTGAAGCTTTCTTT. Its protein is CASSSQGGLKGTEAFF. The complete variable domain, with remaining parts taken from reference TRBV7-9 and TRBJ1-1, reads DTGVSQNPRHKITKRGQNVTFRCDPISEHNRLYWYRQTLGQGPEFLTYFQNEAQLEKSRLLSDRFSAERPKGSFSTLEIQRTEQGDSAMYLCASSSQGGLKGTEAFFGQGTRLTVV.

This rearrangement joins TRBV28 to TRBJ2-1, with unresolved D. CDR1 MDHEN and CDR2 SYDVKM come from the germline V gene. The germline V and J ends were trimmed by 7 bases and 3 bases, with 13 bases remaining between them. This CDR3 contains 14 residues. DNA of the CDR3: TGTGCCAGCACCGTGTTGTCAAACTACAATGAGCAGTTCTTC. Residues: CASTVLSNYNEQFF. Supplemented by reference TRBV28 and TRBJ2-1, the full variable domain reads DVKVTQSSRYLVKRTGEKVFLECVQDMDHENMFWYRQDPGLGLRLIYFSYDVKMKEKGDIPEGYSVSREKKERFSLILESASTNQTSMYLCASTVLSNYNEQFFGPGTRLTVL.

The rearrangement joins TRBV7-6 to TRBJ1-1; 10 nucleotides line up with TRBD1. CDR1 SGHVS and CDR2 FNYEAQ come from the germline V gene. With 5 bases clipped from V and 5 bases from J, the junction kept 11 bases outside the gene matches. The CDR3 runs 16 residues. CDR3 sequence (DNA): TGTGCCAGCAGCCTCGTCCCGGGACAGGGGAGGACTGAAGCTTTCTTT. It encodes CASSLVPGQGRTEAFF.

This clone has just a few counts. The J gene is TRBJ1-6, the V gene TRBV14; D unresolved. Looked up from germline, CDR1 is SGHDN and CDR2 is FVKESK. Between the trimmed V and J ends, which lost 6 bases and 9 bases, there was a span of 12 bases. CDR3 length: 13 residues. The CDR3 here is CASSVGISSPLHF. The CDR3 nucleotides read TGTGCCAGCAGTGTGGGGATCAGTTCACCCCTCCACTTT.